This TCR beta chain was sequenced for a study of graft-versus-host responses after intestinal transplantation listed by TCRdb under 2021. Regarding the complete study: The transplants that recipients got were multivisceral, liver-intestinal, or isolated intestinal. Alloreactive clones were identified by sequencing pre-transplant mixed lymphocyte reaction products and comparing them with unstimulated pre-transplant donor and recipient T cells. Donor T cell macrochimerism was defined as a peak of at least 4% donor T cells among recipient peripheral blood mononuclear cells. Rather than being sequenced by the commercial service, samples from a few later patients were sequenced in-house on an Illumina MiSeq and processed with MiXCR. Bulk TCR-beta CDR3 sequencing was used to track graft-versus-host and host-versus-graft alloreactive T cell clones in the graft, circulation and bone marrow after intestinal transplantation. The cohort enrolled fewer than 25 intestinal transplant recipients including one retransplant, and 3 patients lacking pretransplant specimens were excluded. Every recipient was given anti-thymocyte globulin induction, followed by about three years of maintenance tacrolimus and steroids. General conclusions and limits of the study: Early after transplant, declines in HvG clones were associated with peak levels of circulating GvH clones. The conclusions were limited by the relatively low number and heterogeneity of the intestinal transplant patients. GvH clones were detected in recipient bone marrow, and some of these GvH clones were observed earlier in ileal mucosa or blood, consistent with an intestinal mucosal origin. In patients with donor T cell macrochimerism, the allografts had high GvH to HvG T cell clonal ratios.

The time point label, as the study defines it: cells obtained before transplantation from donor or recipient. CD3+CD4+ and CD3+CD8+ populations were FACS-sorted from unstimulated pre-transplant donor and recipient cells taken from spleen or lymph nodes. This clone was picked up one time. The antigen it binds to is not known. No quality values exist for individual bases; no much larger clone is one base distant. Preparation of the library involved the immunoSEQ multiplex PCR assay. For most patients, genomic DNA was isolated with the Qiagen DNeasy Blood and Tissue Kit and shipped frozen to Adaptive Biotechnologies for TCR sequencing. High-throughput TCR-beta CDR3 sequencing of genomic DNA from most patients was performed by Adaptive Biotechnologies. The original methods were these. Adaptive's ImmunoSEQ software was the source of the TCR sequencing data for approximately 18 patients, while a few other patients were processed with MiXCR and VDJtools. CD4 versus CD8 sorting errors were corrected by removing sequences found in both subsets at a frequency ratio below 5:1. CDR3 nucleotide sequences shared between donor and recipient were removed because their origin could not be assigned. Alloreactive clones required at least 2-fold expansion over unstimulated cells and minimum CFSE-low frequency of 0.002% (template counts) or 0.001% (read counts). A clone was considered mappable if detected in the sequenced pre-transplant spleen, lymph node, or MLR CFSE-low populations of the donor or recipient. Cumulative frequency of alloreactive clones was calculated as a percentage of all sequences weighted by copy number. Imported from immuneACCESS, the table was reduced by TCRdb to in-frame sequences with V and J called. These copies leave out some clones; in studies compared against another copy, an unresolved V gene accounts for under half, and the cause of the remainder is not known. Clone size and the V and J calls come from that table; the DNA yielded D and trimming. The sample table contains about 39,000 clones; only one count was recorded for 90% to 95% of them. Around 0.22% of the sample belongs to the ten largest clones.

The clonotype originates from a human donor who was the organ donor for an intestinal transplant. The sequenced sample was unstimulated CD8+ T cells sorted from spleen or lymph node cells, obtained before transplant.

The CDR3 amino acid sequence is: CASSQVTSGDYEQYF. The DNA reads TGCGCCAGCAGCCAAGTGACTAGCGGGGACTACGAGCAGTACTTC. The chain is made from TRBV4-1 and TRBJ2-7, with 11 middle bases fitting TRBD2. Via the germline V gene, CDR1 is MGHRA and CDR2 YSYEKL. V has 1 base trimmed and J has 3 bases trimmed; junction bases matching no gene number 2. The cysteine opens and the phenylalanine closes a CDR3 of 15 amino acids. CDR3 DNA is the only sequence kept; it has 45 bases, read in frame from the first base.